The present TCR beta chain was sequenced within a study of early T cells in non-severe SARS-CoV-2 infection. The overall study: Bulk RNA isolated from unsorted whole blood underwent sequencing; chains were not paired. Study observations and caveats: The study's VDJdb matching favored anti-spike CD8 responses and missed private and CD4 specificities.

The CDR3 runs to 13 residues. In germline, CDR1 is MDHEN, CDR2 SYDVKM. V was pared by 3 bases and J by 4 bases, with 9 bases between. As concerns this clonotype: Its matching antigen is unknown. A single base separates this from a much larger clone, so it may be a read error.

As part of library construction, unique molecular identifiers were attached to individual cDNA molecules. Using its own MiXCR run on the 5' RACE reads, TCRdb lists one record per CDR3 protein. The sample records under 30,000 distinct CDR3 sequences, 4.3% being singletons. The sequenced sample consisted of whole blood. The V call is TRBV28, the J call TRBJ1-2; D is ambiguous. This clonotype was sampled from an adult who was a healthcare worker with PCR-confirmed SARS-CoV-2 infection or an uninfected control (not recorded which). In nucleotides, the CDR3 is TGTGCCAGCAGTTTCGTACAAGTCTATGGCTACACCTTC. This sequence encodes CASSFVQVYGYTF.